The clone carrying this TCR beta chain was observed once. The target antigen is unknown. The source of the sample is a study of OX40 agonist ivuxolimab in advanced cancers. Study as a whole: Three patients responded partially, comprising one with hepatocellular carcinoma and two with cutaneous melanoma. Points from the study as a whole: CD4+ and CD8+ blood T cells expanded clonally by week 6 at 0.1 to 3.0 mg/kg. Expanded clones were, on average, more numerous in CD8+ T cells than in CD4+.

This CDR3 comprises 16 residues. In germline, CDR1 is MNHNS, CDR2 SASEGT. The J segment lost 2 bases and the V segment lost 4 bases, leaving 7 bases of the junction unmatched. Profiled with immunoSEQ multiplex PCR; TCRdb holds only in-frame clones, not every one. The sample contains tens of thousands of clones, about 90% of which appear only once. V gene TRBV6-1 combines with J gene TRBJ2-3, with 9 bases fitting TRBD1. The sequence was obtained from an adult with an advanced solid tumor such as melanoma, head and neck, liver or kidney cancer. This material consisted of CD4+ or CD8+ T cells sorted from blood, taken in a trial of the OX40 agonist ivuxolimab. The CDR3 DNA reads TGTGCCAGCAGTGCCTCCGGGACAGGGATCACAGATACGCAGTATTTT. The encoded protein is CASSASGTGITDTQYF.